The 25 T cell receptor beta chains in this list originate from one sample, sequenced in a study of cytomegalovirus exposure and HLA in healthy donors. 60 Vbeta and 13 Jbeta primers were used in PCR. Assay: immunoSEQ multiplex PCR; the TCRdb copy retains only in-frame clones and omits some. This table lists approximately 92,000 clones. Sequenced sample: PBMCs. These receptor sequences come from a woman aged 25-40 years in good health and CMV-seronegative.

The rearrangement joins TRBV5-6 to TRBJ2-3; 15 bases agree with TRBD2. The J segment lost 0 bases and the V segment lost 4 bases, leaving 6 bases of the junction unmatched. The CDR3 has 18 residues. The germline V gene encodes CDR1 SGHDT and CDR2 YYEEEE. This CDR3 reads CASSTGTSGGSSTDTQYF. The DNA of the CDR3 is TGTGCCAGCAGCACAGGGACTAGCGGGGGGTCTAGCACAGATACGCAGTATTTT.

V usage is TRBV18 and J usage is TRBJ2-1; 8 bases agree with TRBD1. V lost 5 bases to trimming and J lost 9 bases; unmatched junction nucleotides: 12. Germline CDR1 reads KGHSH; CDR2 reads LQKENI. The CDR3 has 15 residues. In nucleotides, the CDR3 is TGTGCCAGCTCATACGGACAGGGAATGAGCGGTGAGCAGTTCTTC. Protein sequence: CASSYGQGMSGEQFF.

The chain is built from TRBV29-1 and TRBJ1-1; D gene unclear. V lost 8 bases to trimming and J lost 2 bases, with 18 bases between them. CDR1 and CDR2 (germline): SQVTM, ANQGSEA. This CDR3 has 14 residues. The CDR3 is CSPRNGHINTEAFF. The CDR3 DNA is TGCAGCCCCAGGAATGGGCATATCAACACTGAAGCTTTCTTT.

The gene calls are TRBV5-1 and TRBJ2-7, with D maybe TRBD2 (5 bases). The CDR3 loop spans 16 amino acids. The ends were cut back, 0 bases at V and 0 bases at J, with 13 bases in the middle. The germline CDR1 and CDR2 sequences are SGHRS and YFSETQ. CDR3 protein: CASSLGTSRASYEQYF. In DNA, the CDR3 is TGCGCCAGCAGCTTGGGGACTTCTCGGGCCTCCTACGAGCAGTACTTC.

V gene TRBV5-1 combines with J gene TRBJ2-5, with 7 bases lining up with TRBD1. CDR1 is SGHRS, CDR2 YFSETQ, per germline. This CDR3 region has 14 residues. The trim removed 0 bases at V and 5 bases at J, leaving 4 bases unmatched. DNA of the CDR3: TGCGCCAGCAGCTTGGAGTTACAGGGGGAGACCCAGTACTTC. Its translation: CASSLELQGETQYF.

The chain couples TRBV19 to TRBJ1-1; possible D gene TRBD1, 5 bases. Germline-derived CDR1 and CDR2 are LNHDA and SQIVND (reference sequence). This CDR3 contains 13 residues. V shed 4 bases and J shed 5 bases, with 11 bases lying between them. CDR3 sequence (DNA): TGTGCCAGTAGTAGGGGGGTTAGGACTGAAGCTTTCTTT. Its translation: CASSRGVRTEAFF.

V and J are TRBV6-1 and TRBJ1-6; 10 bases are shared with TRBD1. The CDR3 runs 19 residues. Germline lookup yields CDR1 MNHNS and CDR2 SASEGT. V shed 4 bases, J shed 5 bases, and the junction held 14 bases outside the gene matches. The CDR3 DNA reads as TGTGCCAGCAGTGGTTCCGGGACAGGGGTGCGTTCGGATAATTCACCCCTCCACTTT. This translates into CASSGSGTGVRSDNSPLHF.

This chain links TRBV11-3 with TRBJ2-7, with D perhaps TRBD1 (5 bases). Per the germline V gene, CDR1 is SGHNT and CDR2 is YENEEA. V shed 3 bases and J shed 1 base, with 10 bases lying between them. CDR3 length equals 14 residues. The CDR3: CASSFNRYSYEQYF. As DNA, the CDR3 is TGTGCCAGCAGCTTCAACAGGTATTCCTACGAGCAGTACTTC.

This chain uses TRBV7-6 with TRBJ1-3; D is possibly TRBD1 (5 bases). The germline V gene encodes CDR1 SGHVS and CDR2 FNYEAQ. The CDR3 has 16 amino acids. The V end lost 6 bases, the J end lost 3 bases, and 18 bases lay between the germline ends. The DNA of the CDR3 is TGTGCCAGCAGTTCCTCTTTGGGGGGGAGTGGAAACACCATATATTTT. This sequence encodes CASSSSLGGSGNTIYF.

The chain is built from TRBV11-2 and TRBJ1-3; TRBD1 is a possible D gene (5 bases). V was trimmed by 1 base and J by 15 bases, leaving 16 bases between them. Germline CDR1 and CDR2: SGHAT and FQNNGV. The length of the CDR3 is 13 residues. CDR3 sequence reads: CASSLGQQKLKYF. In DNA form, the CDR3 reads TGTGCCAGCAGCTTAGGACAGCAGAAATTAAAATATTTT.

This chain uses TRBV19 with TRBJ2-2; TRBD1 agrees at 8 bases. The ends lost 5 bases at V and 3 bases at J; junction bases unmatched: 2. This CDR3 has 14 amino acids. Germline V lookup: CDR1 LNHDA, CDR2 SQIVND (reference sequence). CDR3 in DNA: TGTGCCAGTAGTGTACAGGGGGACACCGGGGAGCTGTTTTTT. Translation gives CASSVQGDTGELFF.

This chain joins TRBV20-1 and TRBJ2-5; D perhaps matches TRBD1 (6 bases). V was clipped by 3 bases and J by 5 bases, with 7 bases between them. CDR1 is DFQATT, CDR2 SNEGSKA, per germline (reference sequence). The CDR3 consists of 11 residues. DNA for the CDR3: TGCAGTGCTAGGAGGGGGGAGACCCAGTACTTC. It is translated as CSARRGETQYF.

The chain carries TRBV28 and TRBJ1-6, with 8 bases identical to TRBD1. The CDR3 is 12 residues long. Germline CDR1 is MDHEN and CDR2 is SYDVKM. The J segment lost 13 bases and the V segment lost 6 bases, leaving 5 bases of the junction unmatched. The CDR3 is CASRGQAFPLHF. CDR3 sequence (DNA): TGTGCCAGCAGGGGACAGGCGTTTCCCCTCCACTTT.

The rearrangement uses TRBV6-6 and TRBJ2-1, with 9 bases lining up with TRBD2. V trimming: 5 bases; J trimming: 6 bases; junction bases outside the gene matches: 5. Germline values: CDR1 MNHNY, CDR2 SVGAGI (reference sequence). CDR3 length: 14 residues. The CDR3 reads CASSHSGRGNEQFF. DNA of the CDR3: TGTGCCAGCAGTCATAGCGGGAGAGGCAATGAGCAGTTCTTC.

The DNA of the CDR3 is TGTGCCAGTACTCAGAGTCGGGATGGCTACACCTTC. Its translation is CASTQSRDGYTF. This chain uses TRBV19 with TRBJ1-2; D ambiguous. The V end lost 7 bases, the J end lost 6 bases, and 12 bases lay between the germline ends. The CDR3 spans 12 residues. CDR1 and CDR2 from the germline V gene are LNHDA and SQIVND (reference sequence).

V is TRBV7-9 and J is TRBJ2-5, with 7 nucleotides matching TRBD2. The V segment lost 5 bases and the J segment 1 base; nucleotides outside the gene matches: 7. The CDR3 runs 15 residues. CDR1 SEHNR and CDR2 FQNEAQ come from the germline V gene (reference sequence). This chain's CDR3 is CASSQTSQAQETQYF. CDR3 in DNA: TGTGCCAGCAGCCAGACTAGCCAGGCCCAAGAGACCCAGTACTTC.

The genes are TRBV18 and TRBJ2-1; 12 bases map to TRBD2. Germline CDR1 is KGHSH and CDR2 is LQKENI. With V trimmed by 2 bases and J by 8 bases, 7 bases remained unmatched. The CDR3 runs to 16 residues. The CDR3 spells CASSPIVGLAGDEQFF. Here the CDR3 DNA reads TGTGCCAGCTCACCAATAGTGGGACTAGCGGGTGATGAGCAGTTCTTC.

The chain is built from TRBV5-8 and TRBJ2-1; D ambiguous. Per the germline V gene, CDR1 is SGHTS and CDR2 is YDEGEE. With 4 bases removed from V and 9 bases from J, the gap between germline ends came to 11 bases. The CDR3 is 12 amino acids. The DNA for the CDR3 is TGTGCCAGCAGCCCTCCTTATAGTGAGCAGTTCTTC. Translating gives CASSPPYSEQFF.

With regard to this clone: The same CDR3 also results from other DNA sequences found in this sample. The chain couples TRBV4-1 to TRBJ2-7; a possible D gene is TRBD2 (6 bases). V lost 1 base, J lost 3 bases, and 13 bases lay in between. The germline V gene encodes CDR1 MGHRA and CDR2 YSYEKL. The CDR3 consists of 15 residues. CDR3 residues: CASSQVGGAYYEQYF. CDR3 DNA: TGCGCCAGCAGCCAAGTGGGGGGAGCTTACTACGAGCAGTACTTC.

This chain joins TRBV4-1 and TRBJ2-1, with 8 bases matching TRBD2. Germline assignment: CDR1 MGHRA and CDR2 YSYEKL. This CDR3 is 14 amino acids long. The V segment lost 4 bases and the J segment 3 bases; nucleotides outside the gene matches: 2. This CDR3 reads CASSRAGDYNEQFF. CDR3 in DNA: TGCGCCAGCAGCCGAGCGGGGGACTACAATGAGCAGTTCTTC.

CDR3 region: CASGGTANSPLHF. In DNA, the CDR3 is TGCGCCAGCGGAGGGACAGCGAATTCACCCCTCCACTTT. This chain connects TRBV4-1 to TRBJ1-6; TRBD1 matches at 7 bases. V was pared by 8 bases and J by 7 bases, with 5 bases of the junction left unmatched. Germline CDR1 MGHRA, CDR2 YSYEKL. The CDR3 runs 13 residues.

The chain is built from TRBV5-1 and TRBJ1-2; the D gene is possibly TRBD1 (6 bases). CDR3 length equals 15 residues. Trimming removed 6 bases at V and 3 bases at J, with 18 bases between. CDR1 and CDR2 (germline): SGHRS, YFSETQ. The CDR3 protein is CASTRGGGGDYGYTF. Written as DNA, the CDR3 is TGCGCCAGCACCCGTGGGGGCGGAGGTGACTATGGCTACACCTTC. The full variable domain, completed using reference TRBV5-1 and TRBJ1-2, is KAGVTQTPRYLIKTRGQQVTLSCSPISGHRSVSWYQQTPGQGLQFLFEYFSETQRNKGNFPGRFSGRQFSNSRSEMNVSTLELGDSALYLCASTRGGGGDYGYTFGSGTRLTVV.

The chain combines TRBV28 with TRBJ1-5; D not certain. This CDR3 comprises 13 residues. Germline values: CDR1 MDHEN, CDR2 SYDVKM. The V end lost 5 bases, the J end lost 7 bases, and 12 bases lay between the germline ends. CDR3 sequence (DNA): TGTGCCAGCAGTAACCCAGGAAGCCAGCCCCAGCATTTT. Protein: CASSNPGSQPQHF.

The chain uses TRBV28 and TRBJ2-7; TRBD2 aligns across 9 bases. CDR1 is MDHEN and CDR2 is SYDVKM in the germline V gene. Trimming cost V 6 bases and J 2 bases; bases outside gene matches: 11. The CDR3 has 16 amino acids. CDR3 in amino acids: CASRILRLAGPYEQYF. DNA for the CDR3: TGTGCCAGCAGAATCCTACGGCTAGCGGGACCCTACGAGCAGTACTTC.

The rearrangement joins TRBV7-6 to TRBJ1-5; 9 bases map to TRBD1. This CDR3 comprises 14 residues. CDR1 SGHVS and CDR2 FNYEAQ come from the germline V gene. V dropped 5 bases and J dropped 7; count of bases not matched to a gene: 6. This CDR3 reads CASSHGQGYQPQHF. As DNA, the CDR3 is TGTGCCAGCAGCCACGGACAGGGGTACCAGCCCCAGCATTTT.